This is a list of T cell receptor beta chains from one sample in a study of identical twins. Each CDR3 protein gets one entry after TCRdb re-called the 5' RACE reads with MiXCR. The table shows 500,000 to 700,000 distinct CDR3 sequences, with around 7.4% occurring only once. In addition, the sample was reused for a study of yellow fever vaccine responses in identical twins.

Sequencing input: PBMCs. The receptors here all came from a woman aged 18-29 years in good health. CDR3s include the opening cysteine and the closing phenylalanine or tryptophan. A D gene is named only where the DNA matches it firmly. Expanded clones get a size class; other rows say once, few or many, or leave the size out.

.	TRBV5-5	TRBJ2-7	TRBD1	CASSRWDRSSSYEQYF	TGTGCCAGCAGCAGATGGGACAGGTCCAGCTCCTACGAGCAGTACTTC
many	TRBV4-1	TRBJ2-1	.	CASSQGLSSSYNEQFF	TGCGCCAGCAGCCAAGGACTATCGAGCTCCTACAATGAGCAGTTCTTC
.	TRBV6-5	TRBJ2-3	TRBD2	CASSVAGVLYF	TGTGCCAGCAGTGTAGCGGGAGTATTGTATTTT
.	TRBV12-3/TRBV12-4	TRBJ1-1	.	CASSLGGREAFF	TGTGCCAGCAGTTTAGGTGGAAGGGAAGCTTTCTTT
.	TRBV9	TRBJ1-1	.	CASSSWGTGTEAFF	TGTGCCAGCAGCTCTTGGGGAACAGGGACTGAAGCTTTCTTT
.	TRBV28	TRBJ1-5	.	CASSSRGFGNQPQHF	TGTGCCAGCAGCTCCAGGGGTTTCGGCAATCAGCCCCAGCATTTT
few	TRBV12-3/TRBV12-4	TRBJ2-1	.	CASSLGGTVNEQFF	TGTGCCAGCAGTTTGGGCGGGACCGTAAATGAGCAGTTCTTC
many	TRBV14	TRBJ2-6	.	CASSQGFVLTF	TGTGCCAGCAGCCAAGGATTCGTCCTGACTTTC
many	TRBV14	TRBJ2-4	TRBD2	CASSQTGAGKNIQYF	TGTGCCAGCAGCCAGACCGGAGCGGGAAAAAACATTCAGTACTTC
few	TRBV12-3/TRBV12-4	TRBJ2-7	.	CASSLGLAGRYEQYF	TGTGCCAGCAGTTTAGGACTGGCGGGGCGCTACGAGCAGTACTTC
few	TRBV2	TRBJ2-2	TRBD1	CASSPRDSYTGELFF	TGTGCCAGCAGTCCCCGGGACAGCTACACCGGGGAGCTGTTTTTT
few	TRBV12-3/TRBV12-4	TRBJ2-1	.	CASRLMSNEQFF	TGTGCCAGCAGGCTCATGTCCAATGAGCAGTTCTTC
few	TRBV9	TRBJ1-1	TRBD1	CASSVLQGRDTEAFF	TGTGCCAGCAGCGTCCTACAGGGGCGGGACACTGAAGCTTTCTTT
many	TRBV4-2	TRBJ2-1	TRBD2	CASSPTWGGGINEQFF	TGTGCCAGCAGCCCTACCTGGGGCGGGGGGATCAATGAGCAGTTCTTC
few	TRBV15	TRBJ1-5	.	CATRRPSGNQPQHF	TGTGCCACCCGCAGACCTTCAGGGAATCAGCCCCAGCATTTT